These T cell receptor beta chains were read from a single sample in a study of shared clonotypes between healthy human individuals. Here immunoSEQ multiplex PCR was the method, and the copy in TCRdb shows in-frame clones only, minus some. The table lists some 790,000 clones, about two thirds of them singletons. The specimen sequenced was memory CD4+ T cells sorted from blood. These receptors were collected from a woman aged 30 to 39 in good health. CDR3s include the opening cysteine and the closing phenylalanine or tryptophan. The D gene is left open where the match is weak. Rows may omit the clone size; those that give it use once, few, many or a size class.

clone size,D gene,J gene,V gene,CDR3 DNA,CDR3 protein
few,-,TRBJ2-7,TRBV27,TGTGCCAGCAGTCGCACCGGCCGTGGGGGTCAGAATCGGGAGCAGTACTTC,CASSRTGRGGQNREQYF
-,-,TRBJ2-5,TRBV18,TGTGCCAGCTCATCGGGGCTAAGAGAGACCCAGTACTTC,CASSSGLRETQYF
-,-,TRBJ2-3,TRBV19,TGTGCCAGTAGTATAAGGAGGACGGGCGATACGCAGTATTTT,CASSIRRTGDTQYF
once,TRBD1,TRBJ2-7,TRBV9,TGTGCCAGCAGCGTAGCTGGGACAGGATACGAGCAGTACTTC,CASSVAGTGYEQYF
-,TRBD2,TRBJ2-1,TRBV19,TGTGCCAGTAGTATAGAGGGACTAGCGGTTAATGAGCAGTTCTTC,CASSIEGLAVNEQFF
-,-,TRBJ1-5,TRBV6-1,TGTGCCAGCAGTCCTCGTAGACAGGAGGGAGAGCCCCAGCATTTT,CASSPRRQEGEPQHF
-,TRBD1,TRBJ1-4,TRBV6-5,TGTGCCAGCAGTCTCCGGACAGGGCCTAATGAAAAACTGTTTTTT,CASSLRTGPNEKLFF
-,TRBD1,TRBJ2-7,TRBV18,TGTGCCAGCTCACCAACCCGGACAGGGGTCGAGCAGTACTTC,CASSPTRTGVEQYF
-,-,TRBJ2-7,TRBV27,TGTGCCAGCAGACACTCCGCGGGCAGGGGACTAACCTACGAGCAGTACTTC,CASRHSAGRGLTYEQYF
-,TRBD2,TRBJ2-7,TRBV5-1,TGCGCCAGCAGCCGCACTGCCGCGGGAGGTTACGAGCAGTACTTC,CASSRTAAGGYEQYF
-,-,TRBJ1-1,TRBV30,TGTGCCTGCATCTGGGGGGAGGGTGCAACTGAAGCTTTCTTT,CACIWGEGATEAFF
-,-,TRBJ1-4,TRBV9,TGTGCCAGCAGCTTATCCATCTCGAATGAAAAACTGTTTTTT,CASSLSISNEKLFF
-,-,TRBJ1-4,TRBV27,TGTGCCAGCAGTTTTCTTTCAGCGGGTGAAAAACTGTTTTTT,CASSFLSAGEKLFF
-,-,TRBJ2-6,TRBV11-1,TGTGCCAGCAGCCTGGTCCCAGGGGCCAACGTCCTGACTTTC,CASSLVPGANVLTF
-,TRBD2,TRBJ2-1,TRBV19,TGTGCCAGTAGTATTCGGCACCCGACTAGCGGAACCTACAATGAGCAGTTCTTC,CASSIRHPTSGTYNEQFF
-,-,TRBJ2-7,TRBV7-9,TGTGCCAGCAGCTTAGCGGCAGCCACTAACTACGAGCAGTACTTC,CASSLAAATNYEQYF